This T cell receptor (beta chain) was captured in a study of cytomegalovirus exposure and HLA in healthy donors. Separate from the roughly 700-subject first cohort, the 120-subject validation cohort was the one that the donors belonged to. Study outcomes and limitations: Some public TCRs appeared in many individuals, while most sequences were rare. The study designated fewer than 200 TCR beta chains cytomegalovirus-associated. A few chains linked to CMV were shown in vitro to be specific for CMV antigens.

Here immunoSEQ multiplex PCR was the method, and the copy in TCRdb shows in-frame clones only, minus some. The table shows 150,000 to 200,000 clones, with roughly 90% occurring only once. Notes on this clone: Antigen: not known.

This CDR3 has 13 residues. Trimming shortened V by 0 bases and J by 5 bases, and 7 bases separated the two germline ends. Germline V gene data show CDR1 as SGHTA and CDR2 as FQGTGA. The chain recombines TRBV7-3 with TRBJ2-5; the D is unclear. Specimen: PBMCs. The TCR comes from a woman aged 18-35 years in good health and CMV-seronegative. CDR3 sequence (DNA): TGTGCCAGCAGCTTAACCCCCCGGGAGACCCAGTACTTC. Protein: CASSLTPRETQYF.